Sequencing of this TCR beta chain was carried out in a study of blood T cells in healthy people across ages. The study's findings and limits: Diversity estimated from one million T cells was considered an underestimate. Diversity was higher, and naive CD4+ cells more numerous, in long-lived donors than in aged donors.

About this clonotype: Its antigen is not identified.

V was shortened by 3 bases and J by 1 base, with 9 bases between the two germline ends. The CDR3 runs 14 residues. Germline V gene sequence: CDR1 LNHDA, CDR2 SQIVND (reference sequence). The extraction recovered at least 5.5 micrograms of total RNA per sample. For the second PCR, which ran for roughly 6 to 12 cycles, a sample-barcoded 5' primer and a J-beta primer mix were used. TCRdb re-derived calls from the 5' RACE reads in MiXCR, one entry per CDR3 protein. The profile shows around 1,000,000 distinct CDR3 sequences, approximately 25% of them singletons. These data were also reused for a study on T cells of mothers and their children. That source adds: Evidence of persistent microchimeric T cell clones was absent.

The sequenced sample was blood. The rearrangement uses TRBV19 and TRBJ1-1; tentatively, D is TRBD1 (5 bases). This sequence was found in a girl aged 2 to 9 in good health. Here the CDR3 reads CASSISGTNTEAFF. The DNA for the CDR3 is TGTGCCAGTAGTATCTCTGGGACGAACACTGAAGCTTTCTTT.